These 7 T cell receptor beta chains were sequenced from one sample in a study of cytomegalovirus exposure and HLA in healthy donors. The PCR was carried out with 60 Vbeta primers and 13 Jbeta primers. The repertoire was sequenced with immunoSEQ multiplex PCR; TCRdb's copy has only in-frame clones and lacks some. The data contain 150,000 to 200,000 clones, about three quarters of them singletons. Material for sequencing was PBMCs. The source of these receptors is a man aged 25-45 years in good health and CMV-seropositive.

The CDR3: CAWSLSTGPFYGYTF. Written as DNA, the CDR3 is TGTGCCTGGAGTCTATCGACAGGGCCTTTCTATGGCTACACCTTC. The chain has TRBV30 and TRBJ1-2; the match to TRBD1 covers 7 bases. Trimming cost V 2 bases and J 4 bases; bases outside gene matches: 10. CDR1 GTSNPN and CDR2 SVGIG come from the germline V gene (reference sequence). The CDR3 has 15 amino acids.

The CDR3 nucleotides are TGTGCCAGCAGTACCGGGACAGGGGCACTCCCACCCACCGAGACCCAGTACTTC. It translates to CASSTGTGALPPTETQYF. The genes are TRBV28 and TRBJ2-5, with 10 bases aligning to TRBD1. V dropped 5 bases and J dropped 5; count of bases not matched to a gene: 17. Germline lookup yields CDR1 MDHEN and CDR2 SYDVKM. The CDR3 has 18 residues.

The gene calls are TRBV7-9 and TRBJ1-1; D ambiguous. The CDR3 runs to 14 residues. Germline V gene data show CDR1 as SEHNR and CDR2 as FQNEAQ (reference sequence). Trimming removed 7 bases at V and 2 bases at J, with 14 bases between. CDR3 coding DNA: TGTGCCAGCAACCGTGCTTCGGGAAACACTGAAGCTTTCTTT. It codes for CASNRASGNTEAFF.

V gene TRBV12-5 combines with J gene TRBJ2-5; D gene ambiguous. Germline V gene lookup returns CDR1 LGHNT and CDR2 FRNRAP. The CDR3 totals 14 residues. V lost 2 bases and J lost 5, with 12 bases in between. The CDR3 region is CASGLTNMEETQYF. Written as DNA, the CDR3 is TGTGCTAGTGGTTTGACTAACATGGAGGAGACCCAGTACTTC.

The table lists this clone with a few counts. The CDR3 here is CASSFELGGEATNEKLFF. CDR3 DNA: TGTGCCAGCAGTTTTGAATTGGGCGGGGAGGCAACTAATGAAAAACTGTTTTTT. The chain employs TRBV28 and TRBJ1-4; D is uncertain. The CDR3 is made up of 18 amino acids. The V and J ends lost 3 bases and 0 bases respectively, with 17 bases between them. Germline assignment: CDR1 MDHEN and CDR2 SYDVKM.

This clone came up a few times. The rearrangement links TRBV5-6 to TRBJ1-1; 8 bases align to TRBD1. The germline V gene has CDR1 SGHDT and CDR2 YYEEEE. This CDR3 contains 17 residues. V trimming: 1 base; J trimming: 3 bases; junction bases outside the gene matches: 11. CDR3 in amino acids: CASSLRQGAVGYTEAFF. CDR3 sequence (DNA): TGTGCCAGCAGCTTGAGGCAGGGGGCGGTGGGGTACACTGAAGCTTTCTTT. Looking up the rest from reference TRBV5-6 and TRBJ1-1 gives the full variable domain: DAGVTQSPTHLIKTRGQQVTLRCSPKSGHDTVSWYQQALGQGPQFIFQYYEEEERQRGNFPDRFSGHQFPNYSSELNVNALLLGDSALYLCASSLRQGAVGYTEAFFGQGTRLTVV.

This chain joins TRBV27 and TRBJ1-1; TRBD1 matches 9 bases. Germline V gene sequence: CDR1 MNHEY, CDR2 SMNVEV (reference sequence). Losses at the gene ends were 4 bases for V and 8 bases for J; bases not matched to a gene: 11. The CDR3 runs to 15 residues. The chain's CDR3 is CASSYGTGNSPEAFF. The CDR3 bases are TGTGCCAGCAGTTACGGGACAGGGAACTCTCCGGAAGCTTTCTTT.